Included here is one T cell receptor (beta chain) sequence, with context. No antigen is known for it. The sample comes from a study of shared clonotypes between healthy human individuals. Study information: Plates per donor: three CD4 naive, three CD4 memory, two CD8 naive, one CD8 memory.

Study results and caveats: Larger richness was generally estimated for naive than memory subsets.

The CDR3 consists of 11 residues. The ends were cut back, 6 bases at V and 7 bases at J, with 12 bases in the middle. Germline V gives CDR1 DFQATT, CDR2 SNEGSKA (reference sequence). Deep-level running was used for the assay. Some clones are missing from TCRdb's copy, which holds only in-frame ones; the method was immunoSEQ multiplex PCR. Counted here are over a million clones, around four fifths occurring once; the ten biggest clones make up approximately 1.3%. The V call is TRBV20-1, the J call TRBJ1-1, with D possibly being TRBD1 (5 bases). The sequenced material came from memory CD4+ T cells sorted from blood. This sample's subset: CD45RA-negative fraction. The source of this sequence is a man aged 18 to 30 in good health. CDR3 sequence: CSAPRGVEAFF. CDR3 DNA: TGCAGTGCGCCCCGGGGCGTTGAAGCTTTCTTT.